The 28 T cell receptor beta chains reported below all come from one sample, sequenced in a study of OX40 agonist ivuxolimab in advanced cancers. Profiling relied on immunoSEQ multiplex PCR, and the TCRdb table lists in-frame clones only, not all of them. This sample has tens of thousands of clones, with approximately 89% found just once. The sample here was CD4+ or CD8+ T cells sorted from blood, taken in a trial of the OX40 agonist ivuxolimab. The receptors were sampled from an adult with an advanced solid tumor such as melanoma, head and neck, liver or kidney cancer.

The rearrangement uses TRBV7-9 and TRBJ2-7, with D possibly being TRBD1 (6 bases). Per germline, CDR1 SEHNR and CDR2 FQNEAQ (reference sequence). Trimming pared 3 bases from V and 3 bases from J, leaving 18 bases between. CDR3 length equals 16 residues. The DNA for the CDR3 is TGTGCCAGCAGCTTCACAAACAGGGCGACAAACTACGAGCAGTACTTC. Residues: CASSFTNRATNYEQYF.

This chain uses TRBV19 with TRBJ1-1; 9 positions agree with TRBD1. With V trimmed by 7 bases and J by 4 bases, 1 base remained unmatched. The CDR3 has 12 residues. CDR1 LNHDA and CDR2 SQIVND come from the germline V gene (reference sequence). The CDR3 DNA is TGTGCCAGTACGACAGGGGGCACTGAAGCTTTCTTT. It is translated as CASTTGGTEAFF.

The rearrangement uses TRBV5-6 and TRBJ2-3; no reliable D call. The CDR3 runs to 16 residues. In germline, CDR1 is SGHDT, CDR2 YYEEEE. Trimming stripped 4 bases from V and 4 bases from J, with 19 bases between. The CDR3 loop is CASSVAGRPGPDTQYF. The CDR3 nucleotides are TGTGCCAGCAGCGTAGCAGGTAGGCCTGGTCCAGATACGCAGTATTTT.

This clone was counted a few times. The chain employs TRBV7-8 and TRBJ2-2, with D unresolved. The V gene's germline CDR1 is SGHVS and CDR2 FQNEAQ. The V and J ends lost 2 bases and 1 base respectively, with 20 bases between them. The CDR3 runs 19 residues. This CDR3 is CASSLSLGTSTMNTGELFF. CDR3 sequence (DNA): TGTGCCAGCAGCTTAAGTCTCGGTACTTCTACCATGAACACCGGGGAGCTGTTTTTT.

The chain has TRBV9 and TRBJ2-5; D might be TRBD2 (6 bases). The CDR3 is 15 residues long. Between the trimmed V and J ends, which lost 2 bases and 4 bases, there was a span of 15 bases. The V gene's germline CDR1 is SGDLS and CDR2 YYNGEE. CDR3 residues: CASSVGRGAGETQYF. CDR3 bases: TGTGCCAGCAGCGTCGGTCGGGGAGCGGGAGAGACCCAGTACTTC.

This chain joins TRBV5-5 and TRBJ2-1, with 7 bases fitting TRBD1. Trimming at V came to 4 bases and at J to 8 bases, leaving 18 bases not matched to a gene. This CDR3 is 17 amino acids long. Germline V gene lookup returns CDR1 SGHKS and CDR2 YYEKEE (reference sequence). CDR3 coding DNA: TGTGCCAGCAGCCAATCCTACCGACAGGGAATTGTTGATGAGCAGTTCTTC. Protein sequence: CASSQSYRQGIVDEQFF.

As DNA, the CDR3 is TGTGCCAGCAGCGCCGGGACAGCTAAAAACATTCAGTACTTC. It codes for CASSAGTAKNIQYF. The chain employs TRBV27 and TRBJ2-4; TRBD1 matches 7 bases. Germline CDR1 and CDR2: MNHEY and SMNVEV (reference sequence). V was pared by 6 bases and J by 4 bases, with 6 bases of the junction left unmatched. This CDR3 has 14 amino acids.

This chain connects TRBV5-4 to TRBJ2-1; D call uncertain. Germline values: CDR1 SGHNT, CDR2 YYREEE (reference sequence). Between the trimmed V and J ends, which lost 4 bases and 0 bases, there was a span of 17 bases. The CDR3 sequence is 17 residues long. CDR3 residues: CASSPDASPSSYNEQFF. The CDR3, as DNA: TGTGCCAGCAGCCCTGACGCAAGCCCAAGCTCCTACAATGAGCAGTTCTTC.

This rearrangement joins TRBV11-2 to TRBJ2-3; tentatively, D is TRBD2 (5 bases). The CDR3 spans 15 residues. Germline-derived CDR1 and CDR2 are SGHAT and FQNNGV. V lost 5 bases and J lost 4, with 16 bases in between. In DNA, the CDR3 is TGTGCCAGCAGCGCCGAGGGTACAGTCTCAGATACGCAGTATTTT. Protein sequence: CASSAEGTVSDTQYF.

CDR3 region: CASSLSGPGTSYEQYF. CDR3 coding DNA: TGTGCCAGCAGTTTATCTGGCCCCGGGACTAGCTACGAGCAGTACTTC. V gene TRBV27 combines with J gene TRBJ2-7; TRBD2 agrees at 8 bases. The junction had 7 bases not matched to a gene; V was cut back by 0 bases and J by 3 bases. This CDR3 has 16 amino acids. Germline V gives CDR1 MNHEY, CDR2 SMNVEV (reference sequence).

The rearrangement uses TRBV12-5 and TRBJ2-2; unclear D gene. CDR1 and CDR2 from the germline V gene are LGHNT and FRNRAP. The germline V and J ends were trimmed by 6 bases and 1 base, with 3 bases remaining between them. The CDR3 sequence is 12 residues long. In nucleotides, the CDR3 is TGTGCTAGTGGAGAGAACACCGGGGAGCTGTTTTTT. Protein product: CASGENTGELFF.

This clone was observed a few times. V gene TRBV4-2 combines with J gene TRBJ2-2, with 7 bases fitting TRBD1. Looked up from germline, CDR1 is LGHNA and CDR2 is YNFKEQ. The CDR3 extends over 16 amino acids. V lost 1 base, J lost 5 bases, and 7 bases stayed unmatched. The CDR3 DNA reads as TGTGCCAGCAGCCAAGTCACAGGGGAAAAAACCGGGGAGCTGTTTTTT. Translating it yields CASSQVTGEKTGELFF.

The chain joins TRBV4-1 to TRBJ2-1, with 13 positions matching TRBD2. This CDR3 has 17 residues. Trimming at V came to 2 bases and at J to 9 bases, leaving 10 bases not matched to a gene. Germline V gene data show CDR1 as MGHRA and CDR2 as YSYEKL. CDR3 sequence: CASSQPFPGLAGFEQFF. DNA for the CDR3: TGCGCCAGCAGCCAACCCTTTCCGGGACTAGCGGGATTTGAGCAGTTCTTC.

Regarding this clone: Other DNA sequences in this sample translate to the same CDR3. V usage is TRBV27 and J usage is TRBJ2-7; 7 nucleotides agree with TRBD1. CDR1 MNHEY and CDR2 SMNVEV come from the germline V gene (reference sequence). This CDR3 spans 13 amino acids. V lost 5 bases and J lost 2; bases outside the gene matches: 3. CDR3 coding DNA: TGTGCCAGCAGTACAGGGGCAACCTACGAGCAGTACTTC. This sequence encodes CASSTGATYEQYF.

CDR3 loop: CASSLSKSGATGELFF. In nucleotides, the CDR3 is TGTGCCAGCAGTTTATCCAAATCAGGGGCCACCGGGGAGCTGTTTTTT. The chain has TRBV27 and TRBJ2-2; a weak D match, TRBD1 (6 bases). This CDR3 is 16 amino acids long. V lost 0 bases and J lost 4, with 12 bases in between. CDR1 is MNHEY and CDR2 is SMNVEV in the germline V gene (reference sequence).

The chain carries TRBV6-1 and TRBJ2-1, with TRBD2 matching over 10 bases. The CDR3 is 15 amino acids. Germline values: CDR1 MNHNS, CDR2 SASEGT. V lost 6 bases, J lost 7 bases, and 9 bases stayed unmatched. As DNA, the CDR3 is TGTGCCAGCAGGGCGGGCCTAGCGGGAGTAAATGAGCAGTTCTTC. It encodes CASRAGLAGVNEQFF.

This chain connects TRBV10-3 to TRBJ2-1, with D possibly TRBD1 on 5 matching bases. V lost 3 bases and J lost 3, with 12 bases in between. The germline CDR1 and CDR2 sequences are ENHRY and SYGVKD. The CDR3 has 15 amino acids. Here the CDR3 DNA reads TGTGCCATCAGTGAAACTGGACAACTCTACAATGAGCAGTTCTTC. Encoded protein: CAISETGQLYNEQFF.

The chain uses TRBV5-6 and TRBJ2-7; 9 bases line up with TRBD1. The CDR3 covers 16 residues. Germline V gene data show CDR1 as SGHDT and CDR2 as YYEEEE. V shed 4 bases, J shed 0 bases, and the junction held 8 bases outside the gene matches. The CDR3 loop is CASSLTGGVHSYEQYF. The CDR3 region has the DNA TGTGCCAGCAGCCTGACAGGGGGTGTCCACTCCTACGAGCAGTACTTC.

DNA of the CDR3: TGCGCCAGCAGCCAGGACCAGGACGAGGAAGCTTTCTTT. This encodes CASSQDQDEEAFF. The chain employs TRBV4-1 and TRBJ1-1; D unclear. In germline, CDR1 is MGHRA, CDR2 YSYEKL. V was trimmed by 3 bases and J by 8 bases, leaving 13 bases between them. The CDR3 runs 13 residues.

The chain uses TRBV27 and TRBJ1-1, with 7 bases lining up with TRBD1. This CDR3 contains 15 residues. Germline CDR1 MNHEY, CDR2 SMNVEV (reference sequence). J was trimmed by 1 base and V by 7 bases; bases with no gene match: 9. The DNA of the CDR3 is TGTGCCAGCAAAGACCGGACAGGAGAGAACACTGAAGCTTTCTTT. Its protein product is CASKDRTGENTEAFF.

This rearrangement joins TRBV4-1 to TRBJ2-2; D unclear. The CDR3 has 15 amino acids. V was trimmed by 0 bases and J by 7 bases, leaving 12 bases between them. From germline, CDR1 is MGHRA and CDR2 YSYEKL. The CDR3 region is CASSQDHPSVGELFF. As DNA, the CDR3 is TGCGCCAGCAGCCAAGATCACCCAAGCGTCGGGGAGCTGTTTTTT.

The chain combines TRBV5-6 with TRBJ2-5; D possibly corresponds to TRBD1 (6 bases). This CDR3 spans 12 amino acids. Looked up from germline, CDR1 is SGHDT and CDR2 is YYEEEE. V lost 4 bases, J lost 5 bases, and 9 bases lay in between. The CDR3 region is CASSQGQETQYF. The CDR3 DNA is TGTGCCAGCAGCCAGGGGCAGGAGACCCAGTACTTC.

The chain couples TRBV27 to TRBJ2-7, with a possible D match to TRBD2 (6 bases). Germline V gene lookup returns CDR1 MNHEY and CDR2 SMNVEV (reference sequence). V was clipped by 5 bases and J by 7 bases, with 9 bases between them. The CDR3 runs to 11 residues. CDR3 nucleotides: TGTGCCAGCAGTGGGGGAGGAGAGCAGTACTTC. Translation: CASSGGGEQYF.

This clone was seen just once. The genes are TRBV13 and TRBJ2-7; 8 nucleotides match TRBD1. CDR3 size: 14 residues. The junction had 5 bases not matched to a gene; V was cut back by 5 bases and J by 2 bases. Germline V gene sequence: CDR1 PRHDT, CDR2 FYEKMQ (reference sequence). The CDR3 bases are TGTGCCAGCAGCACCCGGGACAGGACCTACGAGCAGTACTTC. Its translation is CASSTRDRTYEQYF.

In DNA, the CDR3 is TGTGCCAGCAGCCGGGACCCGGGAGATACGCAGTATTTT. Its protein product is CASSRDPGDTQYF. The rearrangement links TRBV7-6 to TRBJ2-3, with D possibly called TRBD1 or TRBD2 (5 bases each). V was clipped by 5 bases and J by 5 bases, with 11 bases between them. The germline V gene has CDR1 SGHVS and CDR2 FNYEAQ. The CDR3 is 13 residues long.

The chain joins TRBV6-4 to TRBJ1-2; 9 bases fit TRBD1. CDR1 MRHNA and CDR2 SNTAGT come from the germline V gene. Trimming at V came to 6 bases and at J to 1 base, leaving 6 bases not matched to a gene. The CDR3 has 15 amino acids. The CDR3 reads CASRAGTGLNYGYTF. The CDR3 bases are TGTGCCAGCAGAGCCGGGACAGGGCTTAACTATGGCTACACCTTC.

The chain carries TRBV25-1 and TRBJ2-1, with TRBD2 as a possible D gene (6 bases). This CDR3 is built from 14 residues. Germline loops: CDR1 MGHDK, CDR2 SYGVNS. Between the trimmed V and J ends, which lost 6 bases and 7 bases, there was a span of 16 bases. CDR3 bases: TGTGCCAGCAGCCGAGGAGGGGATCGGAATGAGCAGTTCTTC. It yields the protein CASSRGGDRNEQFF.

The V gene is TRBV7-2, the J gene TRBJ2-7; either TRBD1 or TRBD2 may supply D (6 bases each). V lost 4 bases to trimming and J lost 4 bases, with 20 bases between them. CDR1 and CDR2 from the germline V gene are SGHTA and FQGNSA. This CDR3 is built from 16 residues. CDR3: CASSSRGDNRGYEQYF. Written as DNA, the CDR3 is TGTGCCAGCAGCTCGCGTGGGGACAACCGGGGGTACGAGCAGTACTTC. Together with reference TRBV7-2 and TRBJ2-7, the CDR3 gives the full variable domain: GAGVSQSPSNKVTEKGKDVELRCDPISGHTALYWYRQSLGQGLEFLIYFQGNSAPDKSGLPSDRFSAERTGGSVSTLTIQRTQQEDSAVYLCASSSRGDNRGYEQYFGPGTRLTVT.